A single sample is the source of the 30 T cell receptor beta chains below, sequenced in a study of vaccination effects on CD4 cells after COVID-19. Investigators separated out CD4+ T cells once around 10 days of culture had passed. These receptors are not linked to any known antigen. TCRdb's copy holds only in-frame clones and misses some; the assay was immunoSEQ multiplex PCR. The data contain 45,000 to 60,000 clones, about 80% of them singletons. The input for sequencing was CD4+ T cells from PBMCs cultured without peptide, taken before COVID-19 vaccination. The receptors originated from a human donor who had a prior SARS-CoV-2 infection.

The chain's CDR3 is CAISGDFGLAESGELFF. The CDR3 bases are TGTGCCATCAGTGGGGATTTTGGACTAGCGGAATCCGGGGAGCTGTTTTTT. This chain joins TRBV10-3 and TRBJ2-2, with TRBD2 matching over 10 bases. CDR3 size: 17 residues. The J segment lost 6 bases and the V segment lost 4 bases, leaving 11 bases of the junction unmatched. Per germline, CDR1 ENHRY and CDR2 SYGVKD.

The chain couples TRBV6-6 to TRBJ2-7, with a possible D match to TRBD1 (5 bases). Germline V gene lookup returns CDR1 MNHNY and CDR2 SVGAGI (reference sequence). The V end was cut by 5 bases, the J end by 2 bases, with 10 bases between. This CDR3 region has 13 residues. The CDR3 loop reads CASSQETAYEQYF. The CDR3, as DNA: TGTGCCAGCAGTCAAGAGACAGCCTACGAGCAGTACTTC.

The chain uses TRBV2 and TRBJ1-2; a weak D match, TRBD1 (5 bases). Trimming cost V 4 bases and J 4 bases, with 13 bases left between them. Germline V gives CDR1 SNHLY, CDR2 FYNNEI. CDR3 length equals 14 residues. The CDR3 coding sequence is TGTGCCAGCAGTGTATTTCGGGACGGCTATGGCTACACCTTC. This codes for CASSVFRDGYGYTF.

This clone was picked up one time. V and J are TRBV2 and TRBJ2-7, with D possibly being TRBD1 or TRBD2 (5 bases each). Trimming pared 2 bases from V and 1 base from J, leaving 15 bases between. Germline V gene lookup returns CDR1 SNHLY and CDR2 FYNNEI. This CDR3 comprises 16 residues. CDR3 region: CASSEWASWGSYEQYF. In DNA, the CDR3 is TGTGCCAGCAGTGAATGGGCCTCCTGGGGGTCCTACGAGCAGTACTTC.

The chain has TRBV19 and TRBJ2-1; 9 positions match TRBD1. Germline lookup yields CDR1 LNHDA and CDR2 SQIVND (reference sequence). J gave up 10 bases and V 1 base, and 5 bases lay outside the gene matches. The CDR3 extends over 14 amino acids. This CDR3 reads CASSIARDREEQFF. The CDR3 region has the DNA TGTGCCAGTAGTATAGCTCGGGACAGGGAGGAGCAGTTCTTC.

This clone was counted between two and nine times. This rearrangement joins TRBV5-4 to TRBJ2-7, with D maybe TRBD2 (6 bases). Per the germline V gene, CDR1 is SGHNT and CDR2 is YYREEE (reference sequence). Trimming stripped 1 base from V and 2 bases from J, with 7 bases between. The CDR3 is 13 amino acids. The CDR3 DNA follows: TGTGCCAGCAGCTTGCGGGGGACCTACGAGCAGTACTTC. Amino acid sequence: CASSLRGTYEQYF.

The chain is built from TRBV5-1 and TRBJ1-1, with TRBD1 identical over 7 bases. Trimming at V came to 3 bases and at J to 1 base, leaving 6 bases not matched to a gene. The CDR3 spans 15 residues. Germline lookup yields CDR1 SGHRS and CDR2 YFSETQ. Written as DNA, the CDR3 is TGCGCCAGCAGCTCCTTAGGGGGCGAGAACACTGAAGCTTTCTTT. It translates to CASSSLGGENTEAFF.

DNA for the CDR3: TGTGCCAGCAGCCGACCGAGGGGGGTCGGGGCCAACGTCCTGACTTTC. This translates into CASSRPRGVGANVLTF. This chain uses TRBV11-2 with TRBJ2-6; the D gene could be TRBD1 or TRBD2 (6 bases each). V lost 5 bases and J 4 bases, leaving 15 bases between the germline ends. The germline CDR1 and CDR2 sequences are SGHAT and FQNNGV. The CDR3 is 16 amino acids.

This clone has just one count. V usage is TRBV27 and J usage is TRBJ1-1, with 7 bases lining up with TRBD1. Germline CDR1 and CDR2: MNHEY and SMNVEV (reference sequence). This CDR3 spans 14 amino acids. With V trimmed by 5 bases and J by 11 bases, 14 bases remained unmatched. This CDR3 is CASSQRRQGLVAFF. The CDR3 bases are TGTGCCAGCAGTCAACGAAGACAGGGTTTAGTTGCTTTCTTT.

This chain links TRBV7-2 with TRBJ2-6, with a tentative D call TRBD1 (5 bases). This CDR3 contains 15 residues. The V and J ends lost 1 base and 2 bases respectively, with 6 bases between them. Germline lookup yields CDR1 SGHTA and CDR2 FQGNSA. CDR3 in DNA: TGTGCCAGCAGCTTAGAGGGGACTGGGGCCAACGTCCTGACTTTC. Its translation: CASSLEGTGANVLTF.

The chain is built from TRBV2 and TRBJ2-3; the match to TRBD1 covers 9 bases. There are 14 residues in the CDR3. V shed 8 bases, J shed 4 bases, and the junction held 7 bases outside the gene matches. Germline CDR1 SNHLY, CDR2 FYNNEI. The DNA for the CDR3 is TGTGCCAGCGGCGGGACAGGGAGCGCAGATACGCAGTATTTT. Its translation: CASGGTGSADTQYF. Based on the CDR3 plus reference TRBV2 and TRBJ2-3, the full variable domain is EPEVTQTPSHQVTQMGQEVILRCVPISNHLYFYWYRQILGQKVEFLVSFYNNEISEKSEIFDDQFSVERPDGSNFTLKIRSTKLEDSAMYFCASGGTGSADTQYFGPGTRLTVL.

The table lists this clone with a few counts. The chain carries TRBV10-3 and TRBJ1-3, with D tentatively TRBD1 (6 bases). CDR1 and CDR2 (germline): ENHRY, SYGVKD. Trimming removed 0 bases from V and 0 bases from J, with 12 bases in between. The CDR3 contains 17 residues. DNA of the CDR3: TGTGCCATCAGTGAGTCAACAGGGAGAGGCTCTGGAAACACCATATATTTT. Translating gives CAISESTGRGSGNTIYF.

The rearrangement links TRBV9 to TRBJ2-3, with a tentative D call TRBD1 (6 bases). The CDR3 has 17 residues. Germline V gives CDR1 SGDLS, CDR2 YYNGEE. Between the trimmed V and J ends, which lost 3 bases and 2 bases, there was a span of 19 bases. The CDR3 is CASSAPGRQAITDTQYF. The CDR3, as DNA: TGTGCCAGCAGCGCCCCGGGACGACAGGCGATCACAGATACGCAGTATTTT.

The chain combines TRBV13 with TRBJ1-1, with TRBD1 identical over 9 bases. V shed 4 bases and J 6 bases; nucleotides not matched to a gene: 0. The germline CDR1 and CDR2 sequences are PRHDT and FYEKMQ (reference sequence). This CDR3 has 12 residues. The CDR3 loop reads CASSWTGAEAFF. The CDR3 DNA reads TGTGCCAGCAGCTGGACAGGGGCTGAAGCTTTCTTT.

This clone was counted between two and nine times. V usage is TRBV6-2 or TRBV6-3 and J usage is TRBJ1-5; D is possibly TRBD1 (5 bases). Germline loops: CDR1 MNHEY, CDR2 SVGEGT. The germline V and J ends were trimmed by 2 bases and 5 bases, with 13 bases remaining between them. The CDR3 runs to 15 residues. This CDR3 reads CASSYPFTGHQPQHF. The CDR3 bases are TGTGCCAGCAGTTACCCCTTCACAGGTCATCAGCCCCAGCATTTT.

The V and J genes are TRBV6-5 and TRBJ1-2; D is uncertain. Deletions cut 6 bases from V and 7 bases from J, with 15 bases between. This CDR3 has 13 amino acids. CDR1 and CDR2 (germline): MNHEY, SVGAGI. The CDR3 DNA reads TGTGCCAGCAGCCCCGGACCCTCCGCTGGCTACACCTTC. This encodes CASSPGPSAGYTF.

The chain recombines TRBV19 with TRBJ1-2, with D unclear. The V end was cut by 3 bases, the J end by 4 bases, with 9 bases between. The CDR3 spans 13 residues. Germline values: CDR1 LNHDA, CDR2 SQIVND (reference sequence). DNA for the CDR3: TGTGCCAGTAGTATTATGCCAGGCTATGGCTACACCTTC. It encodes CASSIMPGYGYTF.

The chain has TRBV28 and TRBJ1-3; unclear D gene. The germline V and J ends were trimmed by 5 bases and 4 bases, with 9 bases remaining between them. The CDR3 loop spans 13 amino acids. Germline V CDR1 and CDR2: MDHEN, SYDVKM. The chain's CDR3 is CASSPSSGNTIYF. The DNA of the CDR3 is TGTGCCAGCAGTCCCAGTTCGGGAAACACCATATATTTT.

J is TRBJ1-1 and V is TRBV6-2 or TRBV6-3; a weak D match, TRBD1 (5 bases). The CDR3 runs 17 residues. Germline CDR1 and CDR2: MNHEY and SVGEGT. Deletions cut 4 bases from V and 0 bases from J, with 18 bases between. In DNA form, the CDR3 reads TGTGCCAGCAGTTTGAGACAGAGAACCATCATGAACACTGAAGCTTTCTTT. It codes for CASSLRQRTIMNTEAFF.

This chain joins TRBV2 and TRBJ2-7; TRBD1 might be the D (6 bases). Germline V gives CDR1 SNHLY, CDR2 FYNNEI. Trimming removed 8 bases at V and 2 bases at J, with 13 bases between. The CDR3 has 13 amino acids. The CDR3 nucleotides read TGTGCCAGCGCGGGCAGGGGACCCTACGAGCAGTACTTC. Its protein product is CASAGRGPYEQYF.

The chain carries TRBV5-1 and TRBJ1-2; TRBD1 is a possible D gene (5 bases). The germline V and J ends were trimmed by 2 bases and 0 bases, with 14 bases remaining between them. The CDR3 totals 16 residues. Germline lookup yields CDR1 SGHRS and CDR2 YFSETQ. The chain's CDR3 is CASSFGGSPANYGYTF. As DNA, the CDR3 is TGCGCCAGCAGCTTTGGGGGGTCTCCTGCTAACTATGGCTACACCTTC.

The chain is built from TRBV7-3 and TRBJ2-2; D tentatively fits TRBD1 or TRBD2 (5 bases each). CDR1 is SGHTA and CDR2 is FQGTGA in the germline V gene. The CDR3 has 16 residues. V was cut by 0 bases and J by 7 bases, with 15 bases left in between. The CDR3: CASSLTGWGRGGELFF. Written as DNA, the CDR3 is TGTGCCAGCAGCTTAACGGGGTGGGGACGCGGCGGGGAGCTGTTTTTT.

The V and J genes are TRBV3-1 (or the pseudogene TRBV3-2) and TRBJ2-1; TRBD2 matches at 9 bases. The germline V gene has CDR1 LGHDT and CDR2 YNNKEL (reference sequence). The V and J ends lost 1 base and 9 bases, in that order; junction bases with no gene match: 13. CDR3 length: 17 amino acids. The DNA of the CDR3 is TGTGCCAGCAGCCAAGTTATCGAGAGCGGGGGGCGGGGTGAGCAGTTCTTC. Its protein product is CASSQVIESGGRGEQFF.

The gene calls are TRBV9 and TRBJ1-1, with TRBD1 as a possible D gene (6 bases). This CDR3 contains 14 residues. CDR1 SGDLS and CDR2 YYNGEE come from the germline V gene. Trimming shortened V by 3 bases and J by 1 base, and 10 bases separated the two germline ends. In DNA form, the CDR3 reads TGTGCCAGCAGCGCCGAGACAGGGAACACTGAAGCTTTCTTT. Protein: CASSAETGNTEAFF.

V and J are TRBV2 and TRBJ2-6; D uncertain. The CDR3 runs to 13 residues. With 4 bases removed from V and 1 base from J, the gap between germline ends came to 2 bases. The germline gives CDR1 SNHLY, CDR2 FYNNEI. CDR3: CASSGSGANVLTF. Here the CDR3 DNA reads TGTGCCAGCAGTGGATCTGGGGCCAACGTCCTGACTTTC.

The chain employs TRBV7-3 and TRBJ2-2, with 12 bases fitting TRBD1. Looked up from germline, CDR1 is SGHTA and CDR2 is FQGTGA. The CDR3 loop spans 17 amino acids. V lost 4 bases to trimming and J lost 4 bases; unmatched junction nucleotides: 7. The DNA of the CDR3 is TGTGCCAGCAGCTCTTCGGGACAGGGGGCGTTCACCGGGGAGCTGTTTTTT. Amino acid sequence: CASSSSGQGAFTGELFF.

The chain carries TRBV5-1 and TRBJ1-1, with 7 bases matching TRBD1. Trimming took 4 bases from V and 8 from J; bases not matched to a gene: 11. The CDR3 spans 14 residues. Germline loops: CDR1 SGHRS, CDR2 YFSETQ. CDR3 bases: TGCGCCAGCAGCATGGGGACAGCCCCCTGGGAAGCTTTCTTT. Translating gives CASSMGTAPWEAFF.

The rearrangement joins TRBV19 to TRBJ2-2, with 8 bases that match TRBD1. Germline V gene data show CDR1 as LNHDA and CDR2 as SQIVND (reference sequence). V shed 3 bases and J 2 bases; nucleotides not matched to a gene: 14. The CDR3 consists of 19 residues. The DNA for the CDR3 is TGTGCCAGTAGTATCGTAGGACAGGGACTGCTGGGCAACACCGGGGAGCTGTTTTTT. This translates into CASSIVGQGLLGNTGELFF.

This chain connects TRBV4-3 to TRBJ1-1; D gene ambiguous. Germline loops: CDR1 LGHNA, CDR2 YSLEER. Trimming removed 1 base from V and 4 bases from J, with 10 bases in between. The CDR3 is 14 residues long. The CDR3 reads CASSQVTQGTEAFF. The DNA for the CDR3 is TGCGCCAGCAGCCAAGTGACCCAAGGCACTGAAGCTTTCTTT.

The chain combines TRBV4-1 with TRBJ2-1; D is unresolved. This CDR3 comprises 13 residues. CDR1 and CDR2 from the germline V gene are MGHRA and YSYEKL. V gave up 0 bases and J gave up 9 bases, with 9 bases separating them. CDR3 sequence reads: CASSQDRDGEQFF. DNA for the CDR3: TGCGCCAGCAGCCAAGATCGTGATGGTGAGCAGTTCTTC.